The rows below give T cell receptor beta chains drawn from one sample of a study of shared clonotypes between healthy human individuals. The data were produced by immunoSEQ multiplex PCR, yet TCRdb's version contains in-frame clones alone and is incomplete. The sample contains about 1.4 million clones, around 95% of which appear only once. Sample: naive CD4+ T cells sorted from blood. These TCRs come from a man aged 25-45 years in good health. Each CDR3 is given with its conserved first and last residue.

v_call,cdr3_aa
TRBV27,CASRTGVNEKLFF
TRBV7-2,CASSPGGGGYEQYF
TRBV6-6,CASRVRGLSGELFF
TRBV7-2,CASSLVWQGGNEQYF
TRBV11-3,CASSYTDARASELFF
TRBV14,CASRRAGTGGYEQYF
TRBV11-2,CASSGLAGDRAYEQYF
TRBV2,CASTPGYEQYF
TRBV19,CASSPGQGANGYTF
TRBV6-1,CASSEEGRGDYGYTF
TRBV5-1,CASSLQGFGDQPQHF
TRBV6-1,CASSVYFWETQYF
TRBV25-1,CASSSGEFAGELFF
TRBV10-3,CAISDSGSSTDTQYF
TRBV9,CASSVGPGLAGGHNEQFF
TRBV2,CASSAGLEGEQYF
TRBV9,CASSDQVFSGNTIYF
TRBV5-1,CASSLVGRGYEQYF
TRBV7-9,CASSYGSTEAFF
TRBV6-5,CASSYLQTVLYEQYF
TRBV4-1,CASSQDSGTDSFYLSNQPQHF
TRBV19,CASSRGEGAGETQYF
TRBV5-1,CASSLARYQETQYF
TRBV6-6,CASRLNQRETYEQYF
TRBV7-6,CASSLGAYRKTSYEQYF
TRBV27,CASSGQETYEQYF